The clone carrying this TCR beta chain was observed once. The antigen is undetermined. This record comes from a study of breast tumors, draining lymph nodes, adjacent tissues. Study-level points and caveats: Tumor T cell lymph node origin was a supported hypothesis, not proven. Tumors had less TCR diversity than lymph nodes, more than nontumor tissue.

A single record per CDR3 protein comes from TCRdb applying MiXCR to the multiplex PCR reads. This table holds roughly 23,000 distinct CDR3 sequences, approximately 61% found once. This receptor was taken from a female donor with breast cancer. Some clones in this sample may be carry-over from other donors' samples. The sample comprised tumor-adjacent breast tissue.

The CDR3 coding sequence is TGCGCCAGCAGCACGGGACAGGGGAGGACAGATACGCAGTATTTT. It yields the protein CASSTGQGRTDTQYF. J is TRBJ2-3 and V is TRBV5-1; 10 bases line up with TRBD1. Germline V CDR1 and CDR2: SGHRS, YFSETQ. There are 15 residues in the CDR3. Trimming cost V 4 bases and J 3 bases; bases outside gene matches: 5.